This record concerns one TCR beta chain sequence. Its antigen is still unknown. The CDR3 consists of 11 residues. Trimming pared 2 bases from V and 7 bases from J, leaving 5 bases between. CDR1 ENHRY and CDR2 SYGVKD come from the germline V gene. These data come from a study of shared clonotypes between healthy human individuals. Whole-study results and caveats: Expectations were that clonotype sharing among donors would be affected by sequencing depth. Rarefaction exposed incomplete sorted-subset sequencing despite large depth.

Across several immunoSEQ plates, the genomic DNA of each subset was split evenly. Clones were sequenced by immunoSEQ multiplex PCR, and TCRdb holds only the in-frame ones, with some missing. Of over a million clones listed, roughly 97% are singletons. The chain is built from TRBV10-3 and TRBJ1-1; D ambiguous. The sample comprised naive CD4+ T cells sorted from blood. The subset here: CD45RA+ positively selected. The TCR sequence derives from a young man in good health. The CDR3 nucleotides are TGTGCCATCAGTGAGAGGAATGAAGCTTTCTTT. The encoded protein is CAISERNEAFF.